The 6 T cell receptor beta chains presented below share a single source sample, sequenced in a study of human T cells and chemical hapten exposure. TCRdb passed the RACE reads through MiXCR, listing each CDR3 protein once. The sample includes 150,000 to 200,000 distinct CDR3 sequences, about 22% of them seen just once. Time point described: patch test 3, about 24 weeks after DPC sensitization. Specified treatment: therapeutic diphenylcyclopropenone sensitization with weekly scalp DPC. The sequencing here drew on whole blood, taken in connection with sensitization to the hapten diphenylcyclopropenone (DPC). All receptors come from a woman between 40 and 50 years old with alopecia areata. Some clones in this sample may be carry-over from other donors' samples.

This clonotype has more than one count but fewer than ten. The chain recombines TRBV14 with TRBJ1-2; D remains unclear. V gave up 0 bases and J gave up 4 bases, with 6 bases separating them. The CDR3 spans 13 residues. Germline CDR1 and CDR2: SGHDN and FVKESK. This CDR3 reads CASSQDLGYGYTF. CDR3 nucleotides: TGTGCCAGCAGCCAAGATCTCGGCTATGGCTACACCTTC.

The chain combines TRBV20-1 with TRBJ2-4, with D possibly TRBD2 on 5 matching bases. The CDR3 length is 15 residues. V was clipped by 0 bases and J by 9 bases, with 18 bases between them. Germline V gene data show CDR1 as DFQATT and CDR2 as SNEGSKA (reference sequence). This CDR3 reads CSARDSSVAEGIQYF. CDR3 bases: TGCAGTGCTAGAGATTCGTCGGTAGCTGAGGGCATTCAGTACTTC.

This clonotype was observed a handful of times. The chain joins TRBV28 to TRBJ1-2; D might be TRBD1 (5 bases). The germline V gene has CDR1 MDHEN and CDR2 SYDVKM. CDR3 size: 14 residues. V lost 2 bases, J lost 6 bases, and 13 bases lay in between. The DNA for the CDR3 is TGTGCCAGCAGTTTACCGGGACGGATAGATGGCTACACCTTC. Translated, it gives CASSLPGRIDGYTF.

This clonotype came up a few times. The chain is built from TRBV4-3 and TRBJ2-3, with TRBD2 matching over 7 bases. The J segment lost 4 bases and the V segment lost 0 bases, leaving 10 bases of the junction unmatched. Per germline, CDR1 LGHNA and CDR2 YSLEER. The CDR3 loop spans 17 amino acids. CDR3 bases: TGCGCCAGCAGCCAAGACCAAGTGGGAGGGCCATCAGATACGCAGTATTTT. Translation gives CASSQDQVGGPSDTQYF.

The rearrangement uses TRBV5-1 and TRBJ2-5; 10 positions agree with TRBD2. V shed 2 bases and J 4 bases; nucleotides not matched to a gene: 8. The CDR3 sequence is 16 residues long. Germline assignment: CDR1 SGHRS and CDR2 YFSETQ. DNA of the CDR3: TGCGCCAGCAGCTTTGCCGGGACTAGCGAGGCAGAGACCCAGTACTTC. Protein sequence: CASSFAGTSEAETQYF.

The chain carries TRBV10-3 and TRBJ2-6, with 9 bases fitting TRBD1. Germline CDR1 is ENHRY and CDR2 is SYGVKD. The CDR3 is 17 amino acids. The J segment lost 0 bases and the V segment lost 8 bases, leaving 8 bases of the junction unmatched. This CDR3 reads CAIGRDRDSSGANVLTF. The CDR3 DNA reads TGTGCCATCGGCCGGGACAGGGATTCCTCTGGGGCCAACGTCCTGACTTTC.